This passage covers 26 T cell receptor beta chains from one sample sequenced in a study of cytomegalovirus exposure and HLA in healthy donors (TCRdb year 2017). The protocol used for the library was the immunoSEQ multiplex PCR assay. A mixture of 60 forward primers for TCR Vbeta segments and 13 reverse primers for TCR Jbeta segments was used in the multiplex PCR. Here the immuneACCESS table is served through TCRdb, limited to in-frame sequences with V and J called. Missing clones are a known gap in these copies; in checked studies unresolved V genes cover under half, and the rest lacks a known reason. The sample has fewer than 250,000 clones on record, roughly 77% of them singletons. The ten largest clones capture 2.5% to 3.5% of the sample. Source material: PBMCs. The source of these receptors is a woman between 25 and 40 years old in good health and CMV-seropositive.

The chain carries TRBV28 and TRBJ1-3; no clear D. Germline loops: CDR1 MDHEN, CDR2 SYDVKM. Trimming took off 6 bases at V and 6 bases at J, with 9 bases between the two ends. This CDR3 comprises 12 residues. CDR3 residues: CASRRDSNTIYF. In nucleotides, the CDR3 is TGTGCCAGCAGGCGCGACTCAAACACCATATATTTT.

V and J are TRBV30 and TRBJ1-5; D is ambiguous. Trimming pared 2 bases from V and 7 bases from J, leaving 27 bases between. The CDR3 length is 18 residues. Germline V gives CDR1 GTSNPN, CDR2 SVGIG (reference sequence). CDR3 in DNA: TGTGCCTGGAGTACCCCCCCCCGCCTCTATATGGGCCCACAGCCCCAGCATTTT. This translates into CAWSTPPRLYMGPQPQHF. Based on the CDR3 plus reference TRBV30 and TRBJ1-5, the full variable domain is SQTIHQWPATLVQPVGSPLSLECTVEGTSNPNLYWYRQAAGRGLQLLFYSVGIGQISSEVPQNLSASRPQDRQFILSSKKLLLSDSGFYLCAWSTPPRLYMGPQPQHFGDGTRLSIL.

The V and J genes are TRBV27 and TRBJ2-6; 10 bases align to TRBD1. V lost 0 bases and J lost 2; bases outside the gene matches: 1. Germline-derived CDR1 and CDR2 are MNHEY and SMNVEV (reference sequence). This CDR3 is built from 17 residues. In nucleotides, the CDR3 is TGTGCCAGCAGTTTATCGACAGGGGGCGCTGGGGCCAACGTCCTGACTTTC. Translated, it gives CASSLSTGGAGANVLTF.

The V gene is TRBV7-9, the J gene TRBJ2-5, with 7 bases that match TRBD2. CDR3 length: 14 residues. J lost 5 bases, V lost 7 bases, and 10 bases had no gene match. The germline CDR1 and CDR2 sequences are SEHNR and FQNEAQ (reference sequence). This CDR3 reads CASTRAGRVETQYF. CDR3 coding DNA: TGTGCCAGCACCCGAGCGGGGCGGGTCGAGACCCAGTACTTC.

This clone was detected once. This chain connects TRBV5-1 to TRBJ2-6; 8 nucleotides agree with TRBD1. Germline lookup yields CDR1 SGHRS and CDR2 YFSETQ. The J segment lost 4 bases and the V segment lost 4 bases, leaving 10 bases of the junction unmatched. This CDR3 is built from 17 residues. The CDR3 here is CASSTETTGVGANVLTF. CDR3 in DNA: TGCGCCAGCAGCACCGAAACGACAGGGGTCGGGGCCAACGTCCTGACTTTC.

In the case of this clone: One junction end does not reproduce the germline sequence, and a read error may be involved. In DNA, the CDR3 is TGTTCCAGCAGCCTAGAGGGACAGGGAGCTTTCTTT. It translates to CSSSLEGQGAFF. V usage is TRBV7-9 and J usage is TRBJ1-1; TRBD1 matches 9 bases. In germline, CDR1 is SEHNR, CDR2 FQNEAQ (reference sequence). CDR3 length equals 12 residues.

The CDR3 spells CASSKLAGTFDTQYF. CDR3 in DNA: TGTGCCAGCAGCAAACTAGCGGGAACTTTTGATACGCAGTATTTT. The chain joins TRBV11-2 to TRBJ2-3, with 10 nucleotides matching TRBD2. CDR3 length: 15 residues. Germline CDR1 SGHAT, CDR2 FQNNGV. V shed 5 bases and J 6 bases; nucleotides not matched to a gene: 8.

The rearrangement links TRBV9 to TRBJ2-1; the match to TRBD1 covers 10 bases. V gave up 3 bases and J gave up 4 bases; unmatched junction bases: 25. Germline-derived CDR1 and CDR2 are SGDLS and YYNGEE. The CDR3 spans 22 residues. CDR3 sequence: CASSARGVDRGHKSVRYNEQFF. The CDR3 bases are TGTGCCAGCAGCGCCCGGGGGGTCGACAGGGGGCATAAGTCGGTACGGTACAATGAGCAGTTCTTC.

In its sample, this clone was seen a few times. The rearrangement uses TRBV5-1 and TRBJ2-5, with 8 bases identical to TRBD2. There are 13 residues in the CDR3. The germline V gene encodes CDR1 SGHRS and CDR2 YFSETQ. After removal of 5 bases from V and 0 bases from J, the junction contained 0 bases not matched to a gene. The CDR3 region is CASRGLDQETQYF. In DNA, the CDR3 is TGCGCCAGCAGGGGACTAGACCAAGAGACCCAGTACTTC.

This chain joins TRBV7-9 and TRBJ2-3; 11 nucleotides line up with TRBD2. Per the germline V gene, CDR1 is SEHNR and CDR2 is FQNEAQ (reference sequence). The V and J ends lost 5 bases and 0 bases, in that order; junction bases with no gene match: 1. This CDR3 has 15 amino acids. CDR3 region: CASSRTSGSTDTQYF. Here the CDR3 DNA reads TGTGCCAGCAGCCGGACTAGCGGGAGCACAGATACGCAGTATTTT.

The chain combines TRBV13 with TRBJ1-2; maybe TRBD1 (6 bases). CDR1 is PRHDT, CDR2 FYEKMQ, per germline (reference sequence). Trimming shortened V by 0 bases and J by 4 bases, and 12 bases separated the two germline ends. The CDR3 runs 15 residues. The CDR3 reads CASSLGAGVVYGYTF. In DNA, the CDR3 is TGTGCCAGCAGCTTAGGGGCAGGGGTCGTCTATGGCTACACCTTC.

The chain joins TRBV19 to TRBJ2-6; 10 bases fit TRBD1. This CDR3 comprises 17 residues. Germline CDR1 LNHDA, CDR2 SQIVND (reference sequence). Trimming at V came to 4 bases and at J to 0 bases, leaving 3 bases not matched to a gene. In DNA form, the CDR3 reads TGTGCCAGTAGTAGACAGGGGGCCTTCTCTGGGGCCAACGTCCTGACTTTC. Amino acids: CASSRQGAFSGANVLTF.

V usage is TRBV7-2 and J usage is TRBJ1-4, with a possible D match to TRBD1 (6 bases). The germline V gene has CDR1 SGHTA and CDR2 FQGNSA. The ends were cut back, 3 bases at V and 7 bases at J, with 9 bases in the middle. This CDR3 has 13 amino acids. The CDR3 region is CASSLRQVEKLFF. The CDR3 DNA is TGTGCCAGCAGCTTGCGACAGGTTGAAAAACTGTTTTTT.

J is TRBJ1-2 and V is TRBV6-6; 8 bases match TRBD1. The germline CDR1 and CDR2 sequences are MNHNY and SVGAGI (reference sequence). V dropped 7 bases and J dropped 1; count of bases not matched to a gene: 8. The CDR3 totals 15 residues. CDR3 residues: CASTLDRGGNYGYTF. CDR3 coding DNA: TGTGCCAGCACCCTTGACAGGGGCGGTAACTATGGCTACACCTTC.

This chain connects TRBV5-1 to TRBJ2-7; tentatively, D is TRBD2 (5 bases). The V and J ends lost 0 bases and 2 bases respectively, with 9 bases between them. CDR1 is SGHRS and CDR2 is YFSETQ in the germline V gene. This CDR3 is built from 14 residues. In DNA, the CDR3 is TGCGCCAGCAGCTTGGGACTACCCACCTACGAGCAGTACTTC. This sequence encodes CASSLGLPTYEQYF.

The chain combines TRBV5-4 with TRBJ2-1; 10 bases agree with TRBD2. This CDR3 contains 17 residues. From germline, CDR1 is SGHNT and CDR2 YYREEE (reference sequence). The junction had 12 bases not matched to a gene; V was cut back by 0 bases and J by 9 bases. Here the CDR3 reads CASSLEPLAGAKVEQFF. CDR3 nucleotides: TGTGCCAGCAGCTTGGAACCCCTAGCGGGGGCGAAGGTTGAGCAGTTCTTC.

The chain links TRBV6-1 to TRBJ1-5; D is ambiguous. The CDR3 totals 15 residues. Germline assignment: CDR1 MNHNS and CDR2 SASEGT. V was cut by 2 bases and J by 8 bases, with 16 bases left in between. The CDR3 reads CASSESGTDGEPQHF. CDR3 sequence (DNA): TGTGCCAGCAGTGAATCTGGCACGGACGGGGAGCCCCAGCATTTT.

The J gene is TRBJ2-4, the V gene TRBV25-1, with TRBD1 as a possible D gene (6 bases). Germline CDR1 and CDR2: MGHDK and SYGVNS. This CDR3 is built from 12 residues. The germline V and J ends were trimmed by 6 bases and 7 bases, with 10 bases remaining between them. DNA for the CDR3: TGTGCCAGCAGGACAGGTTCGAACATTCAGTACTTC. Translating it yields CASRTGSNIQYF. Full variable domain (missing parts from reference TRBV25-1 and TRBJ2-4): EADIYQTPRYLVIGTGKKITLECSQTMGHDKMYWYQQDPGMELHLIHYSYGVNSTEKGDLSSESTVSRIRTEHFPLTLESARPSHTSQYLCASRTGSNIQYFGAGTRLSVL.

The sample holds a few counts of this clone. CDR3 nucleotide sequence: TGTGCCAGCAGCCCGGGCGGGGGGGCTGGAAACACCATATATTTT. This gives the protein CASSPGGGAGNTIYF. This chain uses TRBV7-9 with TRBJ1-3; TRBD1 might be the D (5 bases). This CDR3 has 15 amino acids. Trimming pared 5 bases from V and 2 bases from J, leaving 13 bases between. Germline CDR1 is SEHNR and CDR2 is FQNEAQ (reference sequence).

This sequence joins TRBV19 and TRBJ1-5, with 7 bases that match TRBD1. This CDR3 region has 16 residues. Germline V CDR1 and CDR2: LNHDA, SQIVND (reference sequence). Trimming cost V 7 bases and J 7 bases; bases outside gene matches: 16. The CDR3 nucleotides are TGTGCCAGTACCCGGAAGGGGACAGTTTCATACCAGCCCCAGCATTTT. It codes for CASTRKGTVSYQPQHF.

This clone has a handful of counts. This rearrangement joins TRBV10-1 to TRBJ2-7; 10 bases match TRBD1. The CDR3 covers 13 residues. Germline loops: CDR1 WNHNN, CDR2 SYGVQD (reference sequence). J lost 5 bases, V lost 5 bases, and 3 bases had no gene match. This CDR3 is CASSPGTGDEQYF. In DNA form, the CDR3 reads TGCGCCAGCAGTCCCGGGACAGGGGACGAGCAGTACTTC.

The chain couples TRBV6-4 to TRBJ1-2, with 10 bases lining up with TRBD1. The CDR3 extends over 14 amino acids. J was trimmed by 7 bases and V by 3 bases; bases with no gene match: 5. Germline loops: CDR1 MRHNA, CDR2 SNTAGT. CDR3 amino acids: CASSEGQGSAGYTF. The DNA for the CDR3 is TGTGCCAGCAGTGAGGGACAGGGGTCTGCTGGCTACACCTTC.

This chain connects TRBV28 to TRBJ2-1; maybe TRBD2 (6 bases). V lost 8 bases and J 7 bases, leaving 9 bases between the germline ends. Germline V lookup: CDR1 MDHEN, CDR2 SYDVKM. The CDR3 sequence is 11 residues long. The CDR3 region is CASQEGNEQFF. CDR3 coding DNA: TGTGCCAGCCAGGAGGGGAATGAGCAGTTCTTC.

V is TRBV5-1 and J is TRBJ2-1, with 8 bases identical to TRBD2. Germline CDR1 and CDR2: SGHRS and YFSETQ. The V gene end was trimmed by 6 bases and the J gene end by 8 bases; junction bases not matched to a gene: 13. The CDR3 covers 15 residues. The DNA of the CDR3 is TGCGCCAGCAAGGGTCTAGCGGGCGGTACCGATGAGCAGTTCTTC. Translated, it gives CASKGLAGGTDEQFF.

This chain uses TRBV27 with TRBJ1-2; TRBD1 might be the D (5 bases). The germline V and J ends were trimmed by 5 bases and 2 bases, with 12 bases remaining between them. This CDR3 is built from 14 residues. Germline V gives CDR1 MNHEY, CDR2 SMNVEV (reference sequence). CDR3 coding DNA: TGTGCCAGCAGTCCTGCGACAGACAACTATGGCTACACCTTC. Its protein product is CASSPATDNYGYTF.

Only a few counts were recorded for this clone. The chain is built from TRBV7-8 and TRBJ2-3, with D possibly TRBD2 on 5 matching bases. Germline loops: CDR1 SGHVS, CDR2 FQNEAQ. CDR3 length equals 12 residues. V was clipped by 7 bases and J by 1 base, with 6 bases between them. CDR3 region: CASTGGTDTQYF. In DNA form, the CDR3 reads TGTGCCAGCACCGGGGGCACAGATACGCAGTATTTT.